This entry lists 15 T cell receptor beta chains sequenced from one sample in a study of CD4 T cells in relation to SARS-CoV-2 and coronaviruses. Assay: immunoSEQ multiplex PCR; the TCRdb copy retains only in-frame clones and omits some. The sample yields tens of thousands of clones, around four fifths seen once. Antigens for these TCRs are unknown. Sequencing was performed on memory CD4+ T cells from PBMCs, cultured in vitro. The receptor set was obtained from an adult with COVID-19.

The genes are TRBV9 and TRBJ2-1; D uncertain. This CDR3 contains 12 residues. Germline lookup yields CDR1 SGDLS and CDR2 YYNGEE. V shed 4 bases and J shed 4 bases, with 6 bases lying between them. CDR3 sequence (DNA): TGTGCCAGCAGCCTTAAATACAATGAGCAGTTCTTC. Protein product: CASSLKYNEQFF.

This clone was recorded once. The V call is TRBV18, the J call TRBJ2-7; either TRBD1 or TRBD2 may fit D (8 bases each). V lost 8 bases and J lost 5, with 19 bases in between. CDR3 length: 14 residues. Germline V gene lookup returns CDR1 KGHSH and CDR2 LQKENI. CDR3: CASQRETGANEQYF. The CDR3 DNA sequence: TGTGCCAGCCAGCGGGAGACAGGGGCCAACGAGCAGTACTTC.

The chain employs TRBV28 and TRBJ1-1, with D unclear. The CDR3 is made up of 11 amino acids. Germline lookup yields CDR1 MDHEN and CDR2 SYDVKM. V lost 6 bases, J lost 7 bases, and 9 bases lay in between. The CDR3 region has the DNA TGTGCCAGCAGATTCTATAATGAAGCTTTCTTT. It translates to CASRFYNEAFF.

A single count supports this clone. This chain links TRBV4-1 with TRBJ1-1, with 10 bases matching TRBD1. The CDR3 totals 17 residues. V was clipped by 5 bases and J by 1 base; unmatched bases: 10. From germline, CDR1 is MGHRA and CDR2 YSYEKL. The CDR3 loop reads CASSSLTGGSGNTEAFF. CDR3 DNA sequence: TGCGCCAGCAGCTCCCTGACAGGGGGCTCGGGGAACACTGAAGCTTTCTTT.

The CDR3 DNA follows: TGCGCCAGCAGCCAAGCAACAACCACAGATACGCAGTATTTT. This gives the protein CASSQATTTDTQYF. This sequence joins TRBV4-1 and TRBJ2-3, with unresolved D. The V gene's germline CDR1 is MGHRA and CDR2 YSYEKL. CDR3 size: 14 residues. Trimming pared 1 base from V and 2 bases from J, leaving 7 bases between.

In its sample, this clone was seen a few times. CDR3 protein: CASNGVNSNQPQHF. The CDR3 nucleotides read TGTGCCAGCAATGGGGTAAATAGCAATCAGCCCCAGCATTTT. This chain connects TRBV2 to TRBJ1-5; D ambiguous. Germline V CDR1 and CDR2: SNHLY, FYNNEI. The CDR3 length is 14 residues. Deletions cut 7 bases from V and 0 bases from J, with 10 bases between.

This clone was counted only a few times. This chain joins TRBV4-3 and TRBJ2-1; TRBD2 matches 13 bases. The CDR3 length is 16 residues. Germline CDR1 LGHNA, CDR2 YSLEER. Trimming took 1 base from V and 12 from J; bases not matched to a gene: 9. Written as DNA, the CDR3 is TGCGCCAGCAGCCAAGGAGCCGGGACTAGCGGGATTGTGCAGTTCTTC. Amino acid sequence: CASSQGAGTSGIVQFF.

The rearrangement uses TRBV19 and TRBJ2-5, with TRBD1 identical over 7 bases. The CDR3 has 13 residues. CDR1 LNHDA and CDR2 SQIVND come from the germline V gene (reference sequence). J gave up 5 bases and V 3 bases, and 3 bases lay outside the gene matches. CDR3 sequence (DNA): TGTGCCAGTAGTATGGGCAGGGGGGAGACCCAGTACTTC. It translates to CASSMGRGETQYF.

V usage is TRBV7-2 and J usage is TRBJ1-6; D is undetermined. Trimming removed 2 bases from V and 5 bases from J, with 13 bases in between. Per the germline V gene, CDR1 is SGHTA and CDR2 is FQGNSA. The CDR3 consists of 16 residues. CDR3 nucleotide sequence: TGTGCCAGCAGCTTAAATACGGCCAGGAATAATTCACCCCTCCACTTT. Translating gives CASSLNTARNNSPLHF.

The chain uses TRBV5-1 and TRBJ2-1; perhaps D is TRBD1 or TRBD2 (6 bases each). V was trimmed by 7 bases and J by 6 bases, leaving 17 bases between them. The CDR3 length is 14 residues. Germline V gene sequence: CDR1 SGHRS, CDR2 YFSETQ. As DNA, the CDR3 is TGCGCCAGCTCTCCCGGGGGCTCTGGCAATGAGCAGTTCTTC. Translated: CASSPGGSGNEQFF.

The J gene is TRBJ2-1, the V gene TRBV20-1; D gene unclear. Trimming removed 5 bases at V and 7 bases at J, with 6 bases between. CDR3 length: 10 residues. Germline lookup yields CDR1 DFQATT and CDR2 SNEGSKA (reference sequence). The CDR3: CSALENEQFF. CDR3 coding DNA: TGCAGTGCTCTTGAGAATGAGCAGTTCTTC.

In DNA form, the CDR3 reads TGTGCCAGCAGCTTGGCCAAGTTGGGGGCCGGTCAGCCCCAGCATTTT. Translated, it gives CASSLAKLGAGQPQHF. V is TRBV5-5 and J is TRBJ1-5, with D tentatively TRBD1 (6 bases). The ends were cut back, 0 bases at V and 6 bases at J, with 16 bases in the middle. The germline gives CDR1 SGHKS, CDR2 YYEKEE (reference sequence). The CDR3 is 16 residues long.

The chain uses TRBV18 and TRBJ1-2, with TRBD1 matching 7 bases. Germline V CDR1 and CDR2: KGHSH, LQKENI. The CDR3 covers 13 residues. Losses at the gene ends were 2 bases for V and 3 bases for J; bases not matched to a gene: 0. DNA for the CDR3: TGTGCCAGCTCACCAGGACAGGACTATGGCTACACCTTC. Protein sequence: CASSPGQDYGYTF.

The chain carries TRBV6-5 and TRBJ2-3, with 11 bases that match TRBD2. The CDR3 extends over 15 amino acids. The trim removed 5 bases at V and 6 bases at J, leaving 7 bases unmatched. Germline CDR1 reads MNHEY; CDR2 reads SVGAGI. In DNA form, the CDR3 reads TGTGCCAGCAGTAAACTAGCGGGAGAGGGGGATACGCAGTATTTT. Translating it yields CASSKLAGEGDTQYF.

This chain connects TRBV19 to TRBJ2-5; D not resolved. The ends were cut back, 0 bases at V and 4 bases at J, with 3 bases in the middle. The germline V gene encodes CDR1 LNHDA and CDR2 SQIVND (reference sequence). This CDR3 contains 12 residues. CDR3 sequence (DNA): TGTGCCAGTAGTATAGAGGGAGAGACCCAGTACTTC. As protein: CASSIEGETQYF. Using reference TRBV19 and TRBJ2-5 for the parts outside the CDR3, the full variable domain is DGGITQSPKYLFRKEGQNVTLSCEQNLNHDAMYWYRQDPGQGLRLIYYSQIVNDFQKGDIAEGYSVSREKKESFPLTVTSAQKNPTAFYLCASSIEGETQYFGPGTRLLVL.